The next 9 T cell receptor beta chains were all read from a single sample in a study of CD8 T cells in ankylosing spondylitis. TCRdb reanalysed the 5' RACE reads using MiXCR and keeps one entry per CDR3 protein. This sample has 250,000 to 300,000 distinct CDR3 sequences, with 15% to 20% found just once. Sequencing was carried out using blood, either unsorted or a sorted T cell fraction (not recorded which). These receptor sequences come from a male donor with ankylosing spondylitis or in good health (not recorded which).

The rearrangement uses TRBV28 and TRBJ2-7; 7 bases align to TRBD2. The CDR3 is 12 amino acids. Germline V gene lookup returns CDR1 MDHEN and CDR2 SYDVKM. The CDR3 loop reads CASSSSGGLVGV. In DNA form, the CDR3 reads TGTGCCAGCAGTTCTAGCGGAGGATTGGTCGGGGTC.

This clonotype was seen only a few times. The chain employs TRBV12-3 or TRBV12-4 and TRBJ2-5; 16 nucleotides line up with TRBD2. V gave up 5 bases and J gave up 9 bases; unmatched junction bases: 3. There are 14 residues in the CDR3. The CDR3 is CASSPGLAGGPQYF. The CDR3 region has the DNA TGTGCCAGCAGTCCGGGACTAGCGGGGGGGCCCCAGTACTTC.

This clonotype was picked up a small number of times. The V call is TRBV5-1, the J call TRBJ2-1; 10 nucleotides line up with TRBD2. The V segment lost 0 bases and the J segment 4 bases; nucleotides outside the gene matches: 4. The CDR3 contains 16 residues. The germline V gene encodes CDR1 SGHRS and CDR2 YFSETQ. The CDR3 region is CASSLESGGAYNEQFF. In DNA, the CDR3 is TGCGCCAGCAGCTTGGAAAGCGGGGGGGCGTACAATGAGCAGTTCTTC. The full variable domain, in which reference TRBV5-1 and TRBJ2-1 provide the parts outside the CDR3, is KAGVTQTPRYLIKTRGQQVTLSCSPISGHRSVSWYQQTPGQGLQFLFEYFSETQRNKGNFPGRFSGRQFSNSRSEMNVSTLELGDSALYLCASSLESGGAYNEQFFGPGTRLTVL.

J is TRBJ1-6 and V is TRBV12-3 or TRBV12-4; D remains ambiguous. Between the trimmed V and J ends, which lost 2 bases and 7 bases, there was a span of 9 bases. CDR3 length: 14 residues. Here the CDR3 reads CASSLMGPNSPLHF. The CDR3 nucleotides are TGTGCCAGCAGTTTAATGGGCCCGAATTCACCCCTCCACTTT.

The J gene is TRBJ2-5, the V gene TRBV20-1; 7 nucleotides line up with TRBD1. The CDR3 loop spans 14 amino acids. With 5 bases clipped from V and 2 bases from J, the junction kept 8 bases outside the gene matches. Germline lookup yields CDR1 DFQATT and CDR2 SNEGSKA (reference sequence). The CDR3 region is CSASPGQTQETQYF. In DNA, the CDR3 is TGCAGTGCTTCTCCGGGACAGACACAAGAGACCCAGTACTTC.

This clonotype was counted once. A much larger clone differs from this one at a single base, so this may be a read error. This rearrangement joins TRBV5-6 to TRBJ2-7; 7 nucleotides agree with TRBD1. The CDR3 has 13 residues. Germline V lookup: CDR1 SGHDT, CDR2 YYEEEE. The CDR3 sequence is CASSGKNRGEQCV. The CDR3 nucleotides are TGTGCCAGCAGCGGAAAAAACAGGGGCGAGCAGTGCGTC.

This chain links TRBV6-1 with TRBJ1-5; no firm D call. V lost 5 bases and J 1 base, leaving 15 bases between the germline ends. CDR1 is MNHNS, CDR2 SASEGT, per germline. CDR3 length: 16 residues. CDR3 DNA: TGTGCCAGCAGTCCTACCCCCGGCGTGAGCAATCAGCCCCAGCATTTT. Its translation: CASSPTPGVSNQPQHF.

At least ten counts were recorded for this clonotype. This chain connects TRBV12-3 or TRBV12-4 to TRBJ2-4; unclear D gene. The germline V and J ends were trimmed by 4 bases and 0 bases, with 10 bases remaining between them. CDR3 length: 15 residues. This CDR3 reads CASSSKKLAKNIQYF. DNA of the CDR3: TGTGCCAGCAGTTCCAAGAAACTAGCCAAAAACATTCAGTACTTC.

This chain connects TRBV9 to TRBJ2-3; D is perhaps TRBD1 (6 bases). The V end lost 5 bases, the J end lost 2 bases, and 12 bases lay between the germline ends. The CDR3 covers 14 residues. The germline CDR1 and CDR2 sequences are SGDLS and YYNGEE. CDR3 coding DNA: TGTGCCAGCAGACCCGGACAGAACACAGATACGCAGTATTTT. It yields the protein CASRPGQNTDTQYF.